A selection of T cell receptor beta chains follows, all from one sample in a study of neurological immune-mediated disorders. TCRdb itself ran the 5' RACE reads through MiXCR, one entry per CDR3 protein. The table records 55,000 to 65,000 distinct CDR3 sequences, about 10% of them present only once. Source material: PBMCs. The receptors shown here come from a male donor with HTLV-1-associated myelopathy (HAM/TSP). Both conserved end residues are part of each CDR3. A D gene is named only where the DNA matches it firmly. For some rows the clone size is stated as once, few or many, or as a class when expanded; others skip it.

D: .; size: many; J: TRBJ1-2; V: TRBV28; DNA: TGTGCCAGCTTCCCGACGGGAAATCTCTATGGCTACACCTTC; CDR3: CASFPTGNLYGYTF
D: .; size: .; J: TRBJ2-4; V: TRBV7-3; DNA: TGTGCCAGCAACCCGACTAGTGGAAACATTCAGTACTTC; CDR3: CASNPTSGNIQYF
D: TRBD2; size: many; J: TRBJ2-3; V: TRBV9; DNA: TGTGCCAGCAGCAACACACCGGGACTAGCGGGCACAAATACGCAGTATTTT; CDR3: CASSNTPGLAGTNTQYF
D: TRBD2; size: many; J: TRBJ2-2; V: TRBV5-1; DNA: TGCGCCAGCAGGCCGGCGGGGGGACGCACCGGGGAGCTGTTTTTT; CDR3: CASRPAGGRTGELFF
D: TRBD2; size: many; J: TRBJ2-2; V: TRBV5-1; DNA: TGCGCCAGCAGCTCAGCGGGGGGCCCGGGGACCGGGGAGCTGTTTTTT; CDR3: CASSSAGGPGTGELFF
D: .; size: many; J: TRBJ2-5; V: TRBV6-5; DNA: TGTGCCAGCAGTTACTCGTCAGGGAAGGAGCAGACCCAGTACTTC; CDR3: CASSYSSGKEQTQYF
D: .; size: many; J: TRBJ2-3; V: TRBV7-2; DNA: TGTGCCAGCAGCTCCAGTTCGGGTGTAGATACGCAGTATTTT; CDR3: CASSSSSGVDTQYF
D: TRBD1; size: many; J: TRBJ1-4; V: TRBV12-3/TRBV12-4; DNA: TGTGCCAGCAGTCCGGACAGGACTAGTGAAAAACTGTTTTTT; CDR3: CASSPDRTSEKLFF
D: .; size: many; J: TRBJ1-2; V: TRBV27; DNA: TGTGCCAGCAGTGGCTGGGGGTCTAACTATGGCTACACCTTC; CDR3: CASSGWGSNYGYTF
D: TRBD2; size: .; J: TRBJ2-4; V: TRBV6-6; DNA: TGTGCCAGCTGGAGCGGGGGGCCCGTAGAGAACATTCAGTACTTC; CDR3: CASWSGGPVENIQYF
D: .; size: many; J: TRBJ1-5; V: TRBV12-3/TRBV12-4; DNA: TGTGCCAGCAGTTTTCTGATGAATCAGCCCCAGCATTTT; CDR3: CASSFLMNQPQHF
D: .; size: many; J: TRBJ2-3; V: TRBV20-1; DNA: TGCAGTGCTAGAGCCCGCTCAGATACGCAGTATTTT; CDR3: CSARARSDTQYF
D: .; size: few; J: TRBJ2-3; V: TRBV4-3; DNA: TGCGCCAGCAGCCAAGATTCGGGGGCGGATACGCAGTATTTT; CDR3: CASSQDSGADTQYF
D: .; size: many; J: TRBJ1-1; V: TRBV20-1; DNA: TGCAGTGCTAGACGGCAGGTTCACACTGAAGCTTTCTTT; CDR3: CSARRQVHTEAFF
D: .; size: .; J: TRBJ2-2; V: TRBV9; DNA: TGTGCCAGCATTGTAGATTGGGGGCTGGGCACCGGGGAGCTGTTTTTT; CDR3: CASIVDWGLGTGELFF
D: .; size: .; J: TRBJ1-2; V: TRBV7-8; DNA: TGTGCCAGCAGCCTAGCGAGGTTCCAGCCGTATGGCTACACCTTC; CDR3: CASSLARFQPYGYTF
D: .; size: many; J: TRBJ2-3; V: TRBV27; DNA: TGTGCCAGCAGTTACCAGCTGGCCACAGATACGCAGTATTTT; CDR3: CASSYQLATDTQYF
D: .; size: many; J: TRBJ2-1; V: TRBV6-4; DNA: TGTGCCAGCAGTGGCCAGAACAATGAGCAGTTCTTC; CDR3: CASSGQNNEQFF
D: .; size: many; J: TRBJ2-5; V: TRBV5-1; DNA: TGCGCCAGCAGCTTAGGACGGACTGCCGAGACCCAGTACTTC; CDR3: CASSLGRTAETQYF
D: .; size: many; J: TRBJ1-5; V: TRBV5-1; DNA: TGCGCCAGCAGCTTGGTTGGGGGCGTCAATCAGCCCCAGCATTTT; CDR3: CASSLVGGVNQPQHF
D: .; size: many; J: TRBJ2-7; V: TRBV29-1; DNA: TGCAGCGTTGGCATCCCCGACGAGCAGTACTTC; CDR3: CSVGIPDEQYF
D: TRBD1; size: many; J: TRBJ1-1; V: TRBV7-2; DNA: TGTGCCAGCAGCCTAGGACAGGGAACGGCGAACACTGAAGCTTTCTTT; CDR3: CASSLGQGTANTEAFF
D: .; size: many; J: TRBJ2-2; V: TRBV20-1; DNA: TGCAGTGCTAGAGTGGTGAGGGGGGGTAATCGCCCCGGGGAGCTGTTTTTT; CDR3: CSARVVRGGNRPGELFF
D: TRBD1; size: many; J: TRBJ1-6; V: TRBV5-1; DNA: TGCGCCAGCAGCTTGGATCAGGCCGGGACAGGGTATTCACCCCTCCACTTT; CDR3: CASSLDQAGTGYSPLHF
D: TRBD2; size: many; J: TRBJ2-1; V: TRBV9; DNA: TGTGCCAGCAGCGTAGCGGGGGGTCTAAGCGATGAGCAGTTCTTC; CDR3: CASSVAGGLSDEQFF
D: TRBD1; size: many; J: TRBJ2-3; V: TRBV5-1; DNA: TGCGCCAGCAGCAACCCGGGACAGGGGGAAGATACGCAGTATTTT; CDR3: CASSNPGQGEDTQYF
D: .; size: .; J: TRBJ2-4; V: TRBV7-8; DNA: TGTTCCAGCAGCCCCTTACCCCGACATGGTATCGCCAAAAACATTCAGTACTTC; CDR3: CSSSPLPRHGIAKNIQYF
D: TRBD2; size: many; J: TRBJ2-3; V: TRBV20-1; DNA: TGCAGTGCTAGATCTCTGGGGGAGCGGGGGCCGAACACAGATACGCAGTATTTT; CDR3: CSARSLGERGPNTDTQYF
D: TRBD1; size: many; J: TRBJ1-1; V: TRBV20-1; DNA: TGCAGTGAAGGACAGGGAGGTGGGGCTGAAGCTTTCTTT; CDR3: CSEGQGGGAEAFF
D: TRBD1; size: many; J: TRBJ2-7; V: TRBV20-1; DNA: TGCAGTGCGAGGACAGGAGTCTTTTCCTTCTTC; CDR3: CSARTGVFSFF
D: TRBD2; size: many; J: TRBJ2-3; V: TRBV12-3/TRBV12-4; DNA: TGTGCCAGCAGTCCTACTAGCGTCTCACCCACAGATACGCAGTATTTT; CDR3: CASSPTSVSPTDTQYF
D: TRBD1; size: many; J: TRBJ1-1; V: TRBV25-1; DNA: TGTGCCAGCAGTGAACCGAGGACAGGGAACACTGAAGCTTTCTTT; CDR3: CASSEPRTGNTEAFF
D: .; size: many; J: TRBJ2-2; V: TRBV15; DNA: TGTGCCACCAGCAGAGATCTAGTGGGCGGCACCGGGGAGCTGTTTTTT; CDR3: CATSRDLVGGTGELFF
D: TRBD2; size: many; J: TRBJ2-7; V: TRBV29-1; DNA: TGCAGCGTACTCGGGACTAGCGGGGGCCACTCCTACGAGCAGTACTTC; CDR3: CSVLGTSGGHSYEQYF
D: .; size: many; J: TRBJ2-2; V: TRBV5-1; DNA: TGCGCCAGCAGCTCCAACAGTGGTACCGGGGAGCTGTTTTTT; CDR3: CASSSNSGTGELFF
D: TRBD1; size: .; J: TRBJ1-1; V: TRBV7-9; DNA: TGTGCCAGCAGCCCGGACAGGGGTGAAAACACTGAAGCTTTCTTT; CDR3: CASSPDRGENTEAFF
D: TRBD1; size: many; J: TRBJ1-2; V: TRBV12-3/TRBV12-4; DNA: TGTGCCAGCTCAGACAGGGTCTATGGCTACACCTTC; CDR3: CASSDRVYGYTF
D: .; size: many; J: TRBJ2-1; V: TRBV28; DNA: TGTGCCAGCAGCCTCTACAATGAGCAGTTCTTC; CDR3: CASSLYNEQFF
D: .; size: many; J: TRBJ2-4; V: TRBV28; DNA: TGTGCCAGCGGTCGTAAGGCTTTTCTAGCCAAAAACATTCAGTACTTC; CDR3: CASGRKAFLAKNIQYF
D: TRBD2; size: many; J: TRBJ2-1; V: TRBV6-5; DNA: TGTGCCAGCAGTCGGGGACTAGCGGGGAATGAGCAGTTCTTC; CDR3: CASSRGLAGNEQFF
D: TRBD2; size: many; J: TRBJ2-6; V: TRBV20-1; DNA: TGCAGTGCTAAGCCCAGCGGGGGAGCTGGGGCCAACGTCCTGACTTTC; CDR3: CSAKPSGGAGANVLTF
D: .; size: many; J: TRBJ2-2; V: TRBV20-1; DNA: TGCAGTGCGATACGGGACGGCGGGGAGCTGTTTTTT; CDR3: CSAIRDGGELFF
D: TRBD1; size: many; J: TRBJ2-2; V: TRBV4-3; DNA: TGCGCCAGCAGCCAAGGTGGTGCAGGGGGTAACACCGGGGAGCTGTTTTTT; CDR3: CASSQGGAGGNTGELFF
D: TRBD1; size: .; J: TRBJ1-2; V: TRBV6-5; DNA: TGTGTTAGCAGTTTGGACAGGGGTGGTTTTTTCAACTATGGCTACACCTTC; CDR3: CVSSLDRGGFFNYGYTF